The source of this T cell receptor beta chain is a study of blood T cell repertoires in COVID-19. Clones were read by immunoSEQ multiplex PCR, and TCRdb kept only the in-frame ones, dropping some. The sample holds hundreds of thousands of clones, roughly 87% seen once. Cohorts were based on clinical histories the participants reported. The ends were cut back, 7 bases at V and 8 bases at J, with 14 bases in the middle. The CDR3 has 12 amino acids. Germline assignment: CDR1 LNHDA and CDR2 SQIVND (reference sequence). The sequenced material came from PBMCs or T cells enriched from blood (not recorded which). This receptor was taken from a woman aged 25 to 45 who had recovered from COVID-19. The rearrangement joins TRBV19 to TRBJ1-2; D possibly corresponds to TRBD1 (5 bases). CDR3 sequence: CASKGPLGGYTF. In DNA form, the CDR3 reads TGTGCCAGTAAGGGGCCGCTTGGGGGCTACACCTTC.